Given below is one T cell receptor (beta chain) in context. This sample was taken from a study of OX40 agonist ivuxolimab in advanced cancers. Here immunoSEQ multiplex PCR was the method, and the copy in TCRdb shows in-frame clones only, minus some. The data contain about 40,000 clones, 88% of them singletons. Germline V CDR1 and CDR2: SGHDT, YYEEEE. The V end lost 0 bases, the J end lost 9 bases, and 13 bases lay between the germline ends. The CDR3 covers 14 residues. The chain combines TRBV5-6 with TRBJ1-5; no reliable D call. The clonotype originates from an adult with an advanced solid tumor such as melanoma, head and neck, liver or kidney cancer. The sequences come from CD4+ or CD8+ T cells sorted from blood, collected in a trial of the OX40 agonist ivuxolimab. The chain's CDR3 is CASSLGPPGGPQHF. The CDR3 DNA reads as TGTGCCAGCAGCTTGGGTCCGCCCGGAGGGCCCCAGCATTTT.